The next 19 T cell receptor beta chains were all read from a single sample in a study of blood T cells in healthy people across ages. The second PCR ran roughly 6 to 12 cycles with a sample-barcoded 5' primer and J-beta primers. TCRdb passed the 5' RACE reads through MiXCR, listing each CDR3 protein once. Among 1.8 million or so distinct CDR3 sequences listed, about 39% were seen once. Sequenced input: blood. These receptors all stem from a human donor in good health.

This clonotype was seen a handful of times. This sequence joins TRBV29-1 and TRBJ1-2, with D tentatively TRBD1 (5 bases). V lost 0 bases and J 5 bases, leaving 10 bases between the germline ends. The CDR3 is made up of 13 amino acids. Germline-derived CDR1 and CDR2 are SQVTM and ANQGSEA. CDR3: CSVEEGERYGYTF. CDR3 sequence (DNA): TGCAGCGTTGAAGAGGGGGAACGGTATGGCTACACCTTC.

This clonotype occurred many times. This rearrangement joins TRBV7-2 to TRBJ2-3; tentative D call: TRBD2 (6 bases). Germline V CDR1 and CDR2: SGHTA, FQGNSA. Trimming removed 5 bases at V and 3 bases at J, with 15 bases between. This CDR3 is 15 amino acids long. The CDR3 here is CASSRTGTSTDTQYF. CDR3 bases: TGTGCCAGCAGCCGGACCGGGACTTCTACAGATACGCAGTATTTT.

The chain is built from TRBV7-9 and TRBJ1-4; D possibly corresponds to TRBD1 (6 bases). This CDR3 comprises 12 residues. With 5 bases removed from V and 16 bases from J, the gap between germline ends came to 17 bases. Germline V gene data show CDR1 as SEHNR and CDR2 as FQNEAQ (reference sequence). In DNA form, the CDR3 reads TGTGCCAGCAGCGGGGGCCCGGGACTTGGGTTTTTT. Its protein product is CASSGGPGLGFF.

This chain connects TRBV4-2 to TRBJ2-7, with D unresolved. The CDR3 covers 12 residues. V lost 3 bases, J lost 5 bases, and 8 bases lay in between. Germline V lookup: CDR1 LGHNA, CDR2 YNFKEQ. CDR3 sequence (DNA): TGTGCCAGCAGCCACGTCAGCGACGAGCAGTACTTC. Translated, it gives CASSHVSDEQYF.

V usage is TRBV14 and J usage is TRBJ1-3; D unresolved. The CDR3 spans 16 residues. The germline V gene encodes CDR1 SGHDN and CDR2 FVKESK. V lost 4 bases, J lost 0 bases, and 13 bases lay in between. The DNA of the CDR3 is TGTGCCAGCAGCCGAGAGGGATATCTCTCTGGAAACACCATATATTTT. Amino acid sequence: CASSREGYLSGNTIYF.

The rearrangement uses TRBV7-9 and TRBJ2-3; D possibly uses TRBD1 or TRBD2 (5 bases each). Germline V CDR1 and CDR2: SEHNR, FQNEAQ (reference sequence). Trimming shortened V by 4 bases and J by 5 bases, and 25 bases separated the two germline ends. This CDR3 spans 18 amino acids. The CDR3: CASSYPPLGTDHKDTQYF. Written as DNA, the CDR3 is TGTGCCAGCAGCTACCCTCCCCTTGGGACCGACCATAAAGATACGCAGTATTTT.

The J gene is TRBJ1-1, the V gene TRBV3-1; D remains ambiguous. CDR3 size: 15 residues. The V gene lost 4 bases and the J gene lost 4 bases, with 16 bases spanning the gap. CDR1 LGHDT and CDR2 YNNKEL come from the germline V gene (reference sequence). CDR3 sequence: CASSRSGLVGTEAFF. The CDR3 DNA reads TGTGCCAGCAGCCGGAGCGGATTGGTAGGCACTGAAGCTTTCTTT.

The sample holds a few counts of this clonotype. CDR3 in DNA: TGCAGTGCCGGATTAGAACAGCGGAATAATGAAAAACTGTTTTTT. Translation: CSAGLEQRNNEKLFF. This rearrangement joins TRBV20-1 to TRBJ1-4; D is unresolved. The CDR3 has 15 amino acids. V was trimmed by 6 bases and J by 4 bases, leaving 18 bases between them. CDR1 DFQATT and CDR2 SNEGSKA come from the germline V gene (reference sequence).

This clonotype was picked up a small number of times. The J gene is TRBJ2-3, the V gene TRBV9; unclear D gene. The CDR3 runs 15 residues. Between the trimmed V and J ends, which lost 4 bases and 0 bases, there was a span of 12 bases. Germline V gives CDR1 SGDLS, CDR2 YYNGEE. The chain's CDR3 is CASSPKGTSTDTQYF. DNA for the CDR3: TGTGCCAGCAGCCCGAAGGGTACTAGCACAGATACGCAGTATTTT.

In its sample, this clonotype was seen once. The chain couples TRBV28 to TRBJ1-5; D remains unclear. CDR3 length: 14 residues. Germline CDR1 MDHEN, CDR2 SYDVKM. The V end lost 5 bases, the J end lost 0 bases, and 8 bases lay between the germline ends. The CDR3 here is CASSIINSNQPQHF. The CDR3 nucleotides are TGTGCCAGCAGTATTATCAATAGCAATCAGCCCCAGCATTTT.

This rearrangement joins TRBV5-1 to TRBJ2-1; TRBD2 matches at 8 bases. V lost 3 bases, J lost 6 bases, and 14 bases stayed unmatched. The CDR3 spans 17 residues. The germline V gene encodes CDR1 SGHRS and CDR2 YFSETQ. CDR3 nucleotides: TGCGCCAGCAGCTCCTCCGGGGAGCGGGGGCGCGGCAATGAGCAGTTCTTC. Protein product: CASSSSGERGRGNEQFF.

This clonotype occurred a few times. The J gene is TRBJ2-3, the V gene TRBV11-2; D remains unclear. The CDR3 covers 14 residues. Germline V gives CDR1 SGHAT, CDR2 FQNNGV. V was cut by 3 bases and J by 2 bases, with 9 bases left in between. CDR3 loop: CASSFRLFTDTQYF. The CDR3 nucleotides read TGTGCCAGCAGCTTCCGTCTGTTCACAGATACGCAGTATTTT.

In this sample, this clonotype turned up once. This chain joins TRBV5-1 and TRBJ2-5, with a weak D call TRBD2 (6 bases). CDR1 is SGHRS and CDR2 is YFSETQ in the germline V gene. The ends were cut back, 4 bases at V and 3 bases at J, with 19 bases in the middle. The CDR3 has 16 amino acids. This CDR3 is CASSVRVDGGKETQYF. Here the CDR3 DNA reads TGCGCCAGCAGCGTGAGGGTAGACGGCGGGAAAGAGACCCAGTACTTC.

The sample holds a few counts of this clonotype. The chain couples TRBV20-1 to TRBJ2-1; 10 nucleotides align to TRBD1. The junction had 12 bases not matched to a gene; V was cut back by 6 bases and J by 7 bases. The CDR3 has 15 residues. Looked up from germline, CDR1 is DFQATT and CDR2 is SNEGSKA (reference sequence). The CDR3, as DNA: TGCAGTGCCCCCTCGACGGGACAGGGGACTAATGAGCAGTTCTTC. It yields the protein CSAPSTGQGTNEQFF.

The chain joins TRBV2 to TRBJ2-5; D ambiguous. CDR3 length equals 14 residues. The V and J ends lost 1 base and 2 bases respectively, with 8 bases between them. Germline V CDR1 and CDR2: SNHLY, FYNNEI. The CDR3 region has the DNA TGTGCCAGCAGTGAAGTGGCAGAACAAGAGACCCAGTACTTC. Protein product: CASSEVAEQETQYF.

This clonotype was seen a few times. This rearrangement joins TRBV28 to TRBJ1-1; TRBD1 is a possible D gene (6 bases). The CDR3 spans 15 residues. Trimming shortened V by 6 bases and J by 2 bases, and 16 bases separated the two germline ends. Germline values: CDR1 MDHEN, CDR2 SYDVKM. The CDR3 bases are TGTGCCAGCAGGACCAGAGGGGGGAGAAACACTGAAGCTTTCTTT. It specifies CASRTRGGRNTEAFF.

On this clonotype: Likely a read error: the CDR3 ends without its conserved phenylalanine or tryptophan. The chain recombines TRBV12-3 or TRBV12-4 with TRBJ2-5; D ambiguous. The CDR3 has 13 amino acids. V was clipped by 4 bases and J by 2 bases, with 8 bases between them. Written as DNA, the CDR3 is TGTGCCAGCAGTTCAGGAATACAAGAGACCCAGTACGTC. As protein: CASSSGIQETQYV.

The V call is TRBV29-1, the J call TRBJ1-2; no definite D call. Germline assignment: CDR1 SQVTM and CDR2 ANQGSEA. The V gene lost 4 bases and the J gene lost 0 bases, with 9 bases spanning the gap. This CDR3 comprises 13 residues. The chain's CDR3 is CSVVDGANYGYTF. The CDR3 DNA sequence: TGCAGCGTTGTCGATGGGGCTAACTATGGCTACACCTTC.

The chain links TRBV20-1 to TRBJ1-1, with D perhaps TRBD1 (5 bases). The CDR3 covers 14 residues. Deletions cut 6 bases from V and 2 bases from J, with 16 bases between. Germline CDR1 DFQATT, CDR2 SNEGSKA (reference sequence). CDR3 in DNA: TGCAGTGCCCCGGACCGGGGGGGAAACACTGAAGCTTTCTTT. This gives the protein CSAPDRGGNTEAFF.